This TCR beta chain stems from a study of blood T cell repertoires in COVID-19. Data came from immunoSEQ multiplex PCR; TCRdb stores just in-frame clones and leaves some out. Found here are about 220,000 clones, approximately 86% of them singletons; the top ten hold 3.5% to 4%. Germline V gene lookup returns CDR1 SQVTM and CDR2 ANQGSEA. This CDR3 contains 13 residues. Trimming cost V 7 bases and J 4 bases; bases outside gene matches: 1. Sequenced material: peripheral blood. The genes are TRBV29-1 and TRBJ2-1, with 13 positions matching TRBD2. The TCR comes from a woman of 80 years or more with acute or convalescent COVID-19. The CDR3, as DNA: TGCAGCGGGACTAGCGGGGGATACAATGAGCAGTTCTTC. Translation: CSGTSGGYNEQFF.